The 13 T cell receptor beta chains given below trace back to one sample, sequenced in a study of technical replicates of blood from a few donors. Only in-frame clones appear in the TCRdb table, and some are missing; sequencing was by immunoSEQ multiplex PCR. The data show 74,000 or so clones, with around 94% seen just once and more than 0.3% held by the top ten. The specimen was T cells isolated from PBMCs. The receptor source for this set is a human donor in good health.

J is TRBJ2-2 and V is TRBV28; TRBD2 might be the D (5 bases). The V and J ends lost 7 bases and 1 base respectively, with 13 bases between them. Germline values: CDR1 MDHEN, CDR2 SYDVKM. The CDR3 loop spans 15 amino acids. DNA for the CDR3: TGTGCCAGCACTCAAAGCGGAGGGAACACCGGGGAGCTGTTTTTT. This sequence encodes CASTQSGGNTGELFF.

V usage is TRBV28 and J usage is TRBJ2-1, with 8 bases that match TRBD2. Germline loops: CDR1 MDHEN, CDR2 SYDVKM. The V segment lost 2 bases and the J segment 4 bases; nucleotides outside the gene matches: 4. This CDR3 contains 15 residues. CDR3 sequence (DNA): TGTGCCAGCAGTTTAGAAACTAGCGGATACAATGAGCAGTTCTTC. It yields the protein CASSLETSGYNEQFF.

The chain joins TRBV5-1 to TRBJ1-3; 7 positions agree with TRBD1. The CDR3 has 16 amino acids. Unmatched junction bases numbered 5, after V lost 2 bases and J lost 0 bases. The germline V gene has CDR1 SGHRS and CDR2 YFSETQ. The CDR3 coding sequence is TGCGCCAGCAGCTTAGGGGGCAGGAGCTCTGGAAACACCATATATTTT. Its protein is CASSLGGRSSGNTIYF.

The CDR3 sequence is CASSLAQGLPQHF. As DNA, the CDR3 is TGTGCCAGCAGCTTAGCGCAGGGCCTGCCCCAGCATTTT. The rearrangement links TRBV11-1 to TRBJ1-5, with a weak D call TRBD1 (5 bases). The CDR3 consists of 13 residues. CDR1 SGHAT and CDR2 FQDESV come from the germline V gene (reference sequence). V lost 0 bases to trimming and J lost 9 bases, with 9 bases between them.

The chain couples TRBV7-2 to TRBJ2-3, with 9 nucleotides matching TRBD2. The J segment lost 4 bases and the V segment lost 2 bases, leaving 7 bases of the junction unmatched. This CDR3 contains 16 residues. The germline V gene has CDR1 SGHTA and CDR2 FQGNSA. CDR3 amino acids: CASSLLAGGLADTQYF. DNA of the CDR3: TGTGCCAGCAGCTTACTGGCGGGAGGGCTGGCAGATACGCAGTATTTT.

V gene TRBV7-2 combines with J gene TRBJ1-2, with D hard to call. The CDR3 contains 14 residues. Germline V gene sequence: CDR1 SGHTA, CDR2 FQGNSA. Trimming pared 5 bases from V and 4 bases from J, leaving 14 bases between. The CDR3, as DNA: TGTGCCAGCAGCCTCAGCGGCATACTCTATGGCTACACCTTC. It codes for CASSLSGILYGYTF.

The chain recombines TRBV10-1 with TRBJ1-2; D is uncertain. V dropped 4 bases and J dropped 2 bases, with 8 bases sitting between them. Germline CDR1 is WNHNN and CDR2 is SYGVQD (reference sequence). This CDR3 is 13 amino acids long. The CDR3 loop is CASSGAGNYGYTF. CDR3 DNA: TGCGCCAGCAGTGGAGCAGGAAACTATGGCTACACCTTC.

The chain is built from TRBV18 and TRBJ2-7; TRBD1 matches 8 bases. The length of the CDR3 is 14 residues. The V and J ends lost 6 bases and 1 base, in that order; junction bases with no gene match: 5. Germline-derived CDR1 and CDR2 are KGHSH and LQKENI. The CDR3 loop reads CASSFGTGSYEQYF. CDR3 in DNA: TGTGCCAGCTCGTTCGGGACAGGATCCTACGAGCAGTACTTC.

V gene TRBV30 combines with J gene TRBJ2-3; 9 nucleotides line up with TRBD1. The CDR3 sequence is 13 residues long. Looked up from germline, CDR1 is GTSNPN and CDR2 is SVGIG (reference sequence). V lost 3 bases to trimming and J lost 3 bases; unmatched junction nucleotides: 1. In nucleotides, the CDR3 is TGTGCCTGGAGGACAGGGGGGACAGATACGCAGTATTTT. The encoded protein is CAWRTGGTDTQYF.

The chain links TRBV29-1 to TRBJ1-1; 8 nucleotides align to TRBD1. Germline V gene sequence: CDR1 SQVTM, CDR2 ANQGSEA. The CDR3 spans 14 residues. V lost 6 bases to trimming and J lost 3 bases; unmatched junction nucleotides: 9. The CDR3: CSVGTGTGYTEAFF. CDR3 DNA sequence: TGCAGCGTGGGTACCGGGACAGGATACACTGAAGCTTTCTTT.

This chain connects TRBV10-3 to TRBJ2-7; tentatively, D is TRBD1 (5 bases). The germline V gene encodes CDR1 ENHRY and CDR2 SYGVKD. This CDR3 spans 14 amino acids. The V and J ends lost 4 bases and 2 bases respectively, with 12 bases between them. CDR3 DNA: TGTGCCATCAGTGGCCAGGACATCACCTACGAGCAGTACTTC. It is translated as CAISGQDITYEQYF.

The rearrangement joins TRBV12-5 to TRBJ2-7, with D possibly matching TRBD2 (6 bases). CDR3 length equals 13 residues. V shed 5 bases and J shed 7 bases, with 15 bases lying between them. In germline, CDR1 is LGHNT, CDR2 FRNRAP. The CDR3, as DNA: TGTGCTAGTGGTCCGCGGGACGCGGGGGAGCAGTACTTC. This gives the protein CASGPRDAGEQYF.

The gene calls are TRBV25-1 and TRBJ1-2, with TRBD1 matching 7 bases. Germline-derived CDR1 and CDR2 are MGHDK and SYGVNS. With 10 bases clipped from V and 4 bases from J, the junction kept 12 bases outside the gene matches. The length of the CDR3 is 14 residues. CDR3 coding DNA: TGTGCCACCTTAAGAGCAGGGGGGAGCTATGGCTACACCTTC. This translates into CATLRAGGSYGYTF.